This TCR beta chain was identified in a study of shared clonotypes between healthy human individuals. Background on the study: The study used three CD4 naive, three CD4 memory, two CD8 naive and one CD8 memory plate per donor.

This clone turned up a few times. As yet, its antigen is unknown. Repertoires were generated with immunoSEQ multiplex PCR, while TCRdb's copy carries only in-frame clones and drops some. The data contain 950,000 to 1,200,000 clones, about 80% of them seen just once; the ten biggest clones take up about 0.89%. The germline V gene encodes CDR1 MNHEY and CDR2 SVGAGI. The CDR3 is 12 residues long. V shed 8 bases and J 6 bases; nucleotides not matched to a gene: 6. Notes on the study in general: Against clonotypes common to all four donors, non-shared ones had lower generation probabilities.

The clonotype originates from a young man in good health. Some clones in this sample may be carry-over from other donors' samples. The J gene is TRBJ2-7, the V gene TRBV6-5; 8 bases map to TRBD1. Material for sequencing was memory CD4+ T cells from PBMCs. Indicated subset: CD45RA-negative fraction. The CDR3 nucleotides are TGTGCCAGCGGAACTCAGGGGGCCGAGCAGTACTTC. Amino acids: CASGTQGAEQYF.